This T cell receptor beta chain was obtained from a study of cytomegalovirus exposure and HLA in healthy donors. Amplification used 60 Vbeta primers and 13 Jbeta primers. Clones were read by immunoSEQ multiplex PCR, and TCRdb kept only the in-frame ones, dropping some. The table lists 130,000 or so clones, over 50% of them singletons. CDR1 and CDR2 from the germline V gene are SNHLY and FYNNEI. Trimming removed 6 bases from V and 4 bases from J, with 9 bases in between. The CDR3 sequence is 12 residues long. The chain couples TRBV2 to TRBJ2-5; D possibly corresponds to TRBD2 (5 bases). Sequences were obtained from PBMCs. This clonotype originated in a woman between 40 and 55 years old in good health and CMV-seropositive. The CDR3, as DNA: TGTGCCAGCAGGGGAGAGGGAGAGACCCAGTACTTC. It codes for CASRGEGETQYF.